The rows below give T cell receptor beta chains drawn from one sample of a study of blood T cell repertoires in COVID-19. Measured with immunoSEQ multiplex PCR; TCRdb has only the in-frame clones, and not every one. This table has 300,000 to 450,000 clones, roughly 86% appearing once. Sequenced sample: peripheral blood. The receptors come from a woman aged 60-70 years with COVID-19, enrolled during active disease. Each CDR3 is given with its conserved first and last residue. D genes are given only for firm matches. Not all rows give a size; the values are once, few, many and, for expanded clones, a class.

clone_size d_call j_call v_call cdr3_aa cdr3_nt
NA NA TRBJ1-3 TRBV7-3 CASSPRGGSGNTIYF TGTGCCAGCAGCCCTCGGGGTGGGTCCGGAAACACCATATATTTT
NA NA TRBJ2-7 TRBV19 CASSMMGGSYEQYF TGTGCCAGTAGTATGATGGGGGGCTCCTACGAGCAGTACTTC
once NA TRBJ2-7 TRBV6-5 CASIADSYEQYF TGTGCCAGCATCGCGGACAGCTACGAGCAGTACTTC
NA TRBD1 TRBJ1-1 TRBV2 CASRGTGGRDTEAFF TGTGCCAGCAGGGGAACAGGGGGGAGAGACACTGAAGCTTTCTTT
NA NA TRBJ1-1 TRBV15 CATSRGGVGGLEAFF TGTGCCACCAGCAGAGGGGGGGTAGGCGGCCTTGAAGCTTTCTTT
NA TRBD1 TRBJ1-5 TRBV5-6 CASSLGDRDNQPQHF TGTGCCAGCAGCTTGGGGGACAGGGACAATCAGCCCCAGCATTTT
NA NA TRBJ2-7 TRBV5-1 CASSLLGDSYEQYF TGCGCCAGCAGCTTGCTCGGGGACTCCTACGAGCAGTACTTC
once NA TRBJ2-4 TRBV3-1/TRBV3-2 CASSHQDRKKNIQYF TGTGCCAGCAGCCATCAGGACAGAAAAAAAAACATTCAGTACTTC
NA TRBD1 TRBJ1-2 TRBV3-1/TRBV3-2 CASSQRDRVYGYTF TGTGCCAGCAGCCAGCGAGACAGGGTATATGGCTACACCTTC
NA NA TRBJ2-3 TRBV29-1 CSVDQWGRPTDTQYF TGCAGCGTTGATCAGTGGGGGCGCCCCACAGATACGCAGTATTTT
NA NA TRBJ1-1 TRBV3-1/TRBV3-2 CASSERRGVSSTEAFF TGTGCCAGCAGCGAAAGGAGGGGAGTCTCGAGCACTGAAGCTTTCTTT
NA TRBD2 TRBJ2-3 TRBV18 CASSPFQLAGGLTTDTQYF TGTGCCAGCTCACCTTTCCAACTAGCGGGGGGACTGACTACAGATACGCAGTATTTT
NA NA TRBJ1-2 TRBV7-9 CASSLPDLGRFWNGYTF TGTGCCAGCAGCTTACCGGACTTAGGACGTTTCTGGAATGGCTACACCTTC
NA NA TRBJ1-1 TRBV29-1 CSGRRGTEAFF TGCAGCGGGCGGAGGGGCACTGAAGCTTTCTTT
NA TRBD1 TRBJ1-1 TRBV19 CASSLTGAGSEAFF TGTGCCAGTAGTCTGACAGGGGCGGGAAGTGAAGCTTTCTTT
once NA TRBJ1-2 TRBV30 CAWSWTDGYTF TGTGCCTGGAGTTGGACAGATGGCTACACCTTC